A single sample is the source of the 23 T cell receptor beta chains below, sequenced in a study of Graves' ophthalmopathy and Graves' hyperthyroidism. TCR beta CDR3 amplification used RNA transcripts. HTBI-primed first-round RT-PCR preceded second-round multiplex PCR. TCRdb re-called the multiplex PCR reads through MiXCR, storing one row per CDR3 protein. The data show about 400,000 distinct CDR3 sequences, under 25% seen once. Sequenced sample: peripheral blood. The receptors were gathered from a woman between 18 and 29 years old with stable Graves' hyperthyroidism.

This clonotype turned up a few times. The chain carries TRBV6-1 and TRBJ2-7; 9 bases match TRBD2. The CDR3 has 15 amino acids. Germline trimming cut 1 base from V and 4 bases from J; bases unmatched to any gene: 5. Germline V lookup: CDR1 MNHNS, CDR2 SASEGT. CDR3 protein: CASSEERGAVYEQYF. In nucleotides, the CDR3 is TGTGCCAGCAGTGAAGAGCGGGGGGCGGTATACGAGCAGTACTTC.

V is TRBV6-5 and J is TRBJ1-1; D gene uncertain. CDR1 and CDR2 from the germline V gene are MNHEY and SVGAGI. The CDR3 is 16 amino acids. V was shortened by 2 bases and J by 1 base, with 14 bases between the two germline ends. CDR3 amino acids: CASSYLRAVSNTEAFF. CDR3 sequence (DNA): TGTGCCAGCAGTTACCTAAGAGCAGTCTCGAACACTGAAGCTTTCTTT.

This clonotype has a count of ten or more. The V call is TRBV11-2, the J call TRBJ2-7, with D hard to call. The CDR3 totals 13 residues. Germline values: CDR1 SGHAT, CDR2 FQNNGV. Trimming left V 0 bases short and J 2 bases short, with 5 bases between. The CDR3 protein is CASSLDPAYEQYF. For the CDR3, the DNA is TGTGCCAGCAGCTTAGATCCAGCCTACGAGCAGTACTTC.

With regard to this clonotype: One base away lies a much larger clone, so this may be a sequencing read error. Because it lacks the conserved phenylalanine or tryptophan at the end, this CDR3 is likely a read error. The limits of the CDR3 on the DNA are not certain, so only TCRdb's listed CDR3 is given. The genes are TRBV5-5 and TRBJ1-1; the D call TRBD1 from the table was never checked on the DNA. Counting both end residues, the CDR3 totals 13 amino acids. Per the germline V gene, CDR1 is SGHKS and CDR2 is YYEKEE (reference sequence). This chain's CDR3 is CASRFRESTEAFS.

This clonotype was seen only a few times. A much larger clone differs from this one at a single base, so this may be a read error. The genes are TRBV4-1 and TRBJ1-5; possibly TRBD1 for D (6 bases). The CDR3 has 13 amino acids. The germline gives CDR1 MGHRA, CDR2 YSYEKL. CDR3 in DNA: TGCGCCGGCAGCCAAGGGGGGATTGGGCCCCAGCATTTT. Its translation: CAGSQGGIGPQHF.

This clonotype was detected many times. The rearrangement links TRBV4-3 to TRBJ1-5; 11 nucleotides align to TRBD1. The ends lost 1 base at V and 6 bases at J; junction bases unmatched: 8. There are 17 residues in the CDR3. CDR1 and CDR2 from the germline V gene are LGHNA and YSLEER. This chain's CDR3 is CASSQVIFGTGGQPQHF. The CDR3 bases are TGCGCCAGCAGCCAAGTAATCTTCGGGACAGGGGGTCAGCCCCAGCATTTT.

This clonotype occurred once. The CDR3 sequence: CASRIPGQISYEQYF. For the CDR3, the DNA is TGTGCCAGCAGAATACCGGGACAGATCTCCTACGAGCAGTACTTC. This chain uses TRBV6-1 with TRBJ2-7, with 7 bases matching TRBD1. CDR1 and CDR2 from the germline V gene are MNHNS and SASEGT. This CDR3 spans 15 amino acids. The trim removed 6 bases at V and 0 bases at J, leaving 8 bases unmatched.

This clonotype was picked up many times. This CDR3 is CASTRDRGQQFTEAFF. The CDR3 nucleotides are TGTGCCAGCACACGGGACAGGGGGCAACAGTTCACTGAAGCTTTCTTT. The V call is TRBV6-1, the J call TRBJ1-1; 12 bases fit TRBD1. Germline loops: CDR1 MNHNS, CDR2 SASEGT. V lost 7 bases, J lost 4 bases, and 10 bases stayed unmatched. The CDR3 covers 16 residues.

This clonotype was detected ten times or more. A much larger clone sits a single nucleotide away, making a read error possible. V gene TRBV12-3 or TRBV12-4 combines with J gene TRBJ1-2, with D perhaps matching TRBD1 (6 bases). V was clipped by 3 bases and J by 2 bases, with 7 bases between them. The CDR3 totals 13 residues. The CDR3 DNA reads TGTGCCAGCAGTTTCCAGGGGAACTATGGCTACACCTTC. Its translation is CASSFQGNYGYTF.

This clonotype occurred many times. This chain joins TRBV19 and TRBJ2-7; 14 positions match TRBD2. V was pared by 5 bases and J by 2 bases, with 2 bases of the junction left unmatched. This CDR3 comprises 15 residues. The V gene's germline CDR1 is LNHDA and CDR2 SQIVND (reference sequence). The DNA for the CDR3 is TGTGCCAGTAGTGTGACTAGCGGGAGGGCCTACGAGCAGTACTTC. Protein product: CASSVTSGRAYEQYF.

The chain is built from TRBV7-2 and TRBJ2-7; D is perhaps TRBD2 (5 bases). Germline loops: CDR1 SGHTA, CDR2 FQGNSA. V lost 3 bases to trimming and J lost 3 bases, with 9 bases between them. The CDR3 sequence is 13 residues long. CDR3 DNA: TGTGCCAGCAGCTTTTCGGGGTTCTACGAGCAGTACTTC. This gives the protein CASSFSGFYEQYF.

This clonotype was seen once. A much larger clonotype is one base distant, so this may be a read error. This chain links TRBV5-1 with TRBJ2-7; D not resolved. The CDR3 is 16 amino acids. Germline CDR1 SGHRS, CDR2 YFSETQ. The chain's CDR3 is CPSSLAMTPGSYEQYF. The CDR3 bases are TGCCCCAGCAGCTTGGCAATGACCCCGGGCTCCTACGAGCAGTACTTC. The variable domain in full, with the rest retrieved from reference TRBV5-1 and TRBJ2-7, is KAGVTQTPRYLIKTRGQQVTLSCSPISGHRSVSWYQQTPGQGLQFLFEYFSETQRNKGNFPGRFSGRQFSNSRSEMNVSTLELGDSALYLCPSSLAMTPGSYEQYFGPGTRLTVT.

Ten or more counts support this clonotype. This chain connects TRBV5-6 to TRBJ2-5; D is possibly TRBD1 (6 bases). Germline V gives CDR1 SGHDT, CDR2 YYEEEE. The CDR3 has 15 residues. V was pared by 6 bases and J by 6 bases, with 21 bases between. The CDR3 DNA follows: TGTGCCAGCAACGAACAGGGTTTAATCGGACAGACCCAGTACTTC. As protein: CASNEQGLIGQTQYF.

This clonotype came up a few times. CDR3 in DNA: TGTGCCTGGACTAAAAAGGGGAGCACTGAAGCTTTCTTT. Translation gives CAWTKKGSTEAFF. The chain couples TRBV30 to TRBJ1-1; a possible D gene is TRBD1 (5 bases). CDR1 is GTSNPN and CDR2 is SVGIG in the germline V gene (reference sequence). Trimming left V 4 bases short and J 4 bases short, with 13 bases between. The CDR3 has 13 amino acids.

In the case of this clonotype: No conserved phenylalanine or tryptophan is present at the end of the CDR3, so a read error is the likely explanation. The CDR3: CASSLIGGPSYEQYY. Here the CDR3 DNA reads TGTGCCAGCAGCTTAATTGGAGGACCCTCCTACGAGCAGTACTAC. The chain carries TRBV11-2 and TRBJ2-7; tentative D call: TRBD2 (5 bases). The CDR3 spans 15 residues. Germline CDR1 reads SGHAT; CDR2 reads FQNNGV. Trimming pared 2 bases from V and 0 bases from J, leaving 11 bases between.

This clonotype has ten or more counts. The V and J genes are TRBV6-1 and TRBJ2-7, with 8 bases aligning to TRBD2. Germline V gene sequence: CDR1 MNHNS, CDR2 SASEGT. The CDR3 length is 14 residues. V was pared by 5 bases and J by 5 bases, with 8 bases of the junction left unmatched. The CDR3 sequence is CASSLRLASHEQYF. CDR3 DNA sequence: TGTGCCAGCAGTCTTCGACTAGCGTCTCACGAGCAGTACTTC.

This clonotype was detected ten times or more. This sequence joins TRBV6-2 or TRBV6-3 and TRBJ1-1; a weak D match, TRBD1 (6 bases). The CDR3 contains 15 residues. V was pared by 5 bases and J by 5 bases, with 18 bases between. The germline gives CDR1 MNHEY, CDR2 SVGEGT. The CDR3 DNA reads TGTGCCAGCAGTAGCTACAGGGCGGAGGGGACTGAAGCTTTCTTT. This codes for CASSSYRAEGTEAFF.

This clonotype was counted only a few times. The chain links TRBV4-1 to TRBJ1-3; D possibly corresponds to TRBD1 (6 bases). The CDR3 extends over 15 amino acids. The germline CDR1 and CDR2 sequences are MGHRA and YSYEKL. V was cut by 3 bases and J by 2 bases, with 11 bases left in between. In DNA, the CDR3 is TGCGCCAGCAGCCATCCGGGGGCGCCTGGAAACACCATATATTTT. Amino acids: CASSHPGAPGNTIYF.

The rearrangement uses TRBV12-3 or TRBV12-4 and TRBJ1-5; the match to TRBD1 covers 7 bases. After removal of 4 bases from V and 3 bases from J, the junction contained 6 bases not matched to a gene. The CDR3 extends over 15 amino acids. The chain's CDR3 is CASSYGDSYNQPQHF. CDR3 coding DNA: TGTGCCAGCAGTTACGGGGACAGCTACAATCAGCCCCAGCATTTT.

CDR3 coding DNA: TGTGCCAGCAGCCCTACGACAGGATTATACGAGCAGTACTTC. It codes for CASSPTTGLYEQYF. The chain joins TRBV5-6 to TRBJ2-7, with D possibly TRBD1 on 6 matching bases. V lost 4 bases and J lost 4, with 15 bases in between. The CDR3 is 14 amino acids. Germline CDR1 SGHDT, CDR2 YYEEEE.

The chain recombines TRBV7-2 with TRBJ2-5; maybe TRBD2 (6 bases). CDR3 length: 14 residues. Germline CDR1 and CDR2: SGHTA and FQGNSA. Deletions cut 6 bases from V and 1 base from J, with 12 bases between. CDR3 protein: CASSQLASQETQYF. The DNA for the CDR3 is TGTGCCAGCAGTCAACTAGCCAGCCAAGAGACCCAGTACTTC.

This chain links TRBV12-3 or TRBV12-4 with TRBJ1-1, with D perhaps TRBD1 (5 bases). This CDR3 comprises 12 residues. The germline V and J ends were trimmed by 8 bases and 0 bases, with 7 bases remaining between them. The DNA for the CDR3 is TGTGCCAGCGGACATTTGAACACTGAAGCTTTCTTT. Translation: CASGHLNTEAFF.

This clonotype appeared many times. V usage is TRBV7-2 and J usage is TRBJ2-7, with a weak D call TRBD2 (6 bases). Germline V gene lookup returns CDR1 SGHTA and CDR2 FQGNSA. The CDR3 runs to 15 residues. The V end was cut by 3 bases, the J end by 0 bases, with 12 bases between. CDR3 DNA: TGTGCCAGCAGCTTGGGACGGGGGAGCTCCTACGAGCAGTACTTC. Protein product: CASSLGRGSSYEQYF. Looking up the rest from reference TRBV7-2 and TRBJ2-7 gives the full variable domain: GAGVSQSPSNKVTEKGKDVELRCDPISGHTALYWYRQSLGQGLEFLIYFQGNSAPDKSGLPSDRFSAERTGGSVSTLTIQRTQQEDSAVYLCASSLGRGSSYEQYFGPGTRLTVT.